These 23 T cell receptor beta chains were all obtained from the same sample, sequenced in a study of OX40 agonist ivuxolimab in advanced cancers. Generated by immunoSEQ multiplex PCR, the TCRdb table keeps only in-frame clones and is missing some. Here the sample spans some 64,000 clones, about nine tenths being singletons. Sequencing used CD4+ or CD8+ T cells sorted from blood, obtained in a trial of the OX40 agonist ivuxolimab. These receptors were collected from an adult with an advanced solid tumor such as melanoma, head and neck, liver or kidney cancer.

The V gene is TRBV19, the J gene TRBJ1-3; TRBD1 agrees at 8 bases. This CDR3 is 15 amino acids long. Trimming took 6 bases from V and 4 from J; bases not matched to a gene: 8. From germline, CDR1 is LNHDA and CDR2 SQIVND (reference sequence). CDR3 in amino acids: CASSKTGAGGNTIYF. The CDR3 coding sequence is TGTGCCAGTAGCAAGACAGGGGCTGGGGGAAACACCATATATTTT.

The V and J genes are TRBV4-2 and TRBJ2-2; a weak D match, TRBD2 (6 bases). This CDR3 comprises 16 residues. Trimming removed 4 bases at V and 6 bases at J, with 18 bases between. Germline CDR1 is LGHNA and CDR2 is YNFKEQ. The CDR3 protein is CASSRRVWDVSGELFF. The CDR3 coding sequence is TGTGCCAGCAGCCGGAGGGTATGGGATGTGTCCGGGGAGCTGTTTTTT.

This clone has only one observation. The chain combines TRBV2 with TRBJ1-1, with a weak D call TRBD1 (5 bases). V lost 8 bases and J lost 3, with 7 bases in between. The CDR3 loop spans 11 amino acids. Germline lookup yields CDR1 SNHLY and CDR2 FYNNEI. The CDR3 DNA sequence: TGTGCCAGCGGCAGGGACACTGAAGCTTTCTTT. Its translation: CASGRDTEAFF.

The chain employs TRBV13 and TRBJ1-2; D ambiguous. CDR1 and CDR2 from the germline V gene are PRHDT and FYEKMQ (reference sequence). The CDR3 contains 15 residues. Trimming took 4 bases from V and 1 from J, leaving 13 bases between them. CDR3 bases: TGTGCCAGCAGCTCAGCCCAGAAACATAACTATGGCTACACCTTC. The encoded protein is CASSSAQKHNYGYTF.

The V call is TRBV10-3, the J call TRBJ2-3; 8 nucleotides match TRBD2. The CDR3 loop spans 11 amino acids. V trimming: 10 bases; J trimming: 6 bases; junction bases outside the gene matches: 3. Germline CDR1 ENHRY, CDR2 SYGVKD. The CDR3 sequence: CATSGRDTQYF. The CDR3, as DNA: TGTGCCACTAGCGGGCGGGATACGCAGTATTTT.

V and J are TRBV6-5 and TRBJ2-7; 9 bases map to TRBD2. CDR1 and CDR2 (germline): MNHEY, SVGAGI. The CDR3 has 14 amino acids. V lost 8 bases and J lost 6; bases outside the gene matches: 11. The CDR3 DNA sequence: TGTGCCAGCGGCACATTAGCGGGAGTAGGCGAGCAGTACTTC. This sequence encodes CASGTLAGVGEQYF.

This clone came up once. For the CDR3, the DNA is TGTGCCAGCTCACCGGACCCAGTCTACGAGCAGTACTTC. It is translated as CASSPDPVYEQYF. The gene calls are TRBV18 and TRBJ2-7; no reliable D call. The CDR3 spans 13 residues. The V end lost 3 bases, the J end lost 3 bases, and 9 bases lay between the germline ends. CDR1 is KGHSH and CDR2 is LQKENI in the germline V gene.

This chain's CDR3 is CASNRGQDRTDTQYF. The CDR3 DNA reads TGCGCCAGCAACAGGGGACAGGACCGTACAGATACGCAGTATTTT. The V and J genes are TRBV10-1 and TRBJ2-3; TRBD1 matches 8 bases. V lost 7 bases and J lost 3; bases outside the gene matches: 9. The germline V gene has CDR1 WNHNN and CDR2 SYGVQD (reference sequence). The CDR3 sequence is 15 residues long.

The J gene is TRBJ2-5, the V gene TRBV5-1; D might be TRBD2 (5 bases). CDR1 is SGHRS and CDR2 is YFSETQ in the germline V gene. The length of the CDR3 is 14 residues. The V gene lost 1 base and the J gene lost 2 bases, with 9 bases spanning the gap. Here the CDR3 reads CASSLFPGQETQYF. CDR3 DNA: TGCGCCAGCAGCTTGTTCCCGGGGCAAGAGACCCAGTACTTC.

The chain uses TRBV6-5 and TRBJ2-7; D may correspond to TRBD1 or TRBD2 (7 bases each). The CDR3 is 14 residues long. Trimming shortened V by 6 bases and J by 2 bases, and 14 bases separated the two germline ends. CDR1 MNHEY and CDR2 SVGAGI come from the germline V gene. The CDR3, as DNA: TGTGCCAGCAGGGGAGGGACAGCTACCTACGAGCAGTACTTC. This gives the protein CASRGGTATYEQYF.

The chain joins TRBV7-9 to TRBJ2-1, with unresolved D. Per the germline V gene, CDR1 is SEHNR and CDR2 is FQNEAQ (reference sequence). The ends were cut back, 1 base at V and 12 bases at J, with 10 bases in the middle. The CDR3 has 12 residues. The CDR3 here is CASSLEVYGQFF. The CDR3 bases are TGTGCCAGCAGCTTAGAGGTCTACGGGCAGTTCTTC.

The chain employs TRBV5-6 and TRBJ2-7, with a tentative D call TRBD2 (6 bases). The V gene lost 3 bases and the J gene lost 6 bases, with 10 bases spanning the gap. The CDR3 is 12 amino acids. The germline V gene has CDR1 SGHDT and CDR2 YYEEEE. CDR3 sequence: CASSWGGGEQYF. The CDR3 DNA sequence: TGTGCCAGCAGCTGGGGAGGCGGCGAGCAGTACTTC.

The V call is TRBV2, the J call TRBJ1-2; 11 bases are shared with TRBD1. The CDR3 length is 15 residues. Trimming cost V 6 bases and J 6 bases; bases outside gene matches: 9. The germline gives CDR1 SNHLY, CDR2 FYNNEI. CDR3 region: CASRGLDRGHHGYTF. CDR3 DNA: TGTGCCAGCAGGGGATTGGACAGGGGGCATCATGGCTACACCTTC. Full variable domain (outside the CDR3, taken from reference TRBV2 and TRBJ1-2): EPEVTQTPSHQVTQMGQEVILRCVPISNHLYFYWYRQILGQKVEFLVSFYNNEISEKSEIFDDQFSVERPDGSNFTLKIRSTKLEDSAMYFCASRGLDRGHHGYTFGSGTRLTVV.

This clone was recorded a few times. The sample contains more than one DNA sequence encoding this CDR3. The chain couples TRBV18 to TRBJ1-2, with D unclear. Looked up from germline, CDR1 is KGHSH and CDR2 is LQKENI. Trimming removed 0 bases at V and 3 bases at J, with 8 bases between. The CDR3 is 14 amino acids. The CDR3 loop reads CASSPPVGHYGYTF. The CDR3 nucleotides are TGTGCCAGCTCACCACCAGTAGGGCACTATGGCTACACCTTC.

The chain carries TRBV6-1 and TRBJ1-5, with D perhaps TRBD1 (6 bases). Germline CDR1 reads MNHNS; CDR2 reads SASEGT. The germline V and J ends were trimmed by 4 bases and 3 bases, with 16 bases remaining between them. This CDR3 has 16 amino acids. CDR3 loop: CASSGRGTTDNQPQHF. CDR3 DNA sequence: TGTGCCAGCAGTGGGAGGGGGACAACGGACAATCAGCCCCAGCATTTT.

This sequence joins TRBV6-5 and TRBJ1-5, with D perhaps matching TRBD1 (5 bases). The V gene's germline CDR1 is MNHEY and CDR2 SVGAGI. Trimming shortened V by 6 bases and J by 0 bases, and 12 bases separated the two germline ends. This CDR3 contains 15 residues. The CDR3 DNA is TGTGCCAGCAGACAGACAGCAGTTAGCAATCAGCCCCAGCATTTT. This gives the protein CASRQTAVSNQPQHF.

In nucleotides, the CDR3 is TGTGCCAGTAGTCTCAACCCCGGGACAGGATATAGCAATCAGCCCCAGCATTTT. This codes for CASSLNPGTGYSNQPQHF. V and J are TRBV19 and TRBJ1-5, with 8 bases that match TRBD1. The CDR3 totals 18 residues. Looked up from germline, CDR1 is LNHDA and CDR2 is SQIVND (reference sequence). V gave up 5 bases and J gave up 0 bases; unmatched junction bases: 12.

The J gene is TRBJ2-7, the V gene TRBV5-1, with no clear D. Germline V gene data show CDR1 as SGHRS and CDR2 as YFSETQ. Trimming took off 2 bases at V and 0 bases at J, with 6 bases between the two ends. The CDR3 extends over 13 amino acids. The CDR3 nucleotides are TGCGCCAGCAGCTTTAGCCCCTCCTACGAGCAGTACTTC. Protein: CASSFSPSYEQYF.

The CDR3 loop reads CASSLRQVTEAFF. The CDR3 nucleotides are TGTGCCAGCAGCTTGAGACAGGTCACTGAAGCTTTCTTT. The chain uses TRBV11-2 and TRBJ1-1, with D possibly TRBD1 on 6 matching bases. The V end was cut by 3 bases, the J end by 4 bases, with 9 bases between. Germline V gene data show CDR1 as SGHAT and CDR2 as FQNNGV. The length of the CDR3 is 13 residues.

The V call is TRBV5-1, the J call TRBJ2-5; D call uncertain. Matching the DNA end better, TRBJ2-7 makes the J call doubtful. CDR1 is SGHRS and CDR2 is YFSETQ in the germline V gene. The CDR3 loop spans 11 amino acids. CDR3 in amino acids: CASSDTYEQYF. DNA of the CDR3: TGCGCCAGCAGCGACACCTACGAGCAGTACTTC.

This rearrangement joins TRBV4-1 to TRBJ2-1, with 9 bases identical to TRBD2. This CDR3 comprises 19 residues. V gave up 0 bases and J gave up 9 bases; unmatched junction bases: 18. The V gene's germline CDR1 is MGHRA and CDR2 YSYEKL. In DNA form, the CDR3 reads TGCGCCAGCAGCCAAGACCAGGTTTGGCGGGAGGGCCCTCGTAGTGAGCAGTTCTTC. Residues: CASSQDQVWREGPRSEQFF.

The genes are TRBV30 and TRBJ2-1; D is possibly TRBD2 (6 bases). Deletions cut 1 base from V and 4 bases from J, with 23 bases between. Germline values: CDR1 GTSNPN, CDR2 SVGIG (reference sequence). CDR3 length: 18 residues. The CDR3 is CAWSARTLITGSYNEQFF. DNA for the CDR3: TGTGCCTGGAGTGCTCGGACTCTAATTACCGGGAGTTACAATGAGCAGTTCTTC.

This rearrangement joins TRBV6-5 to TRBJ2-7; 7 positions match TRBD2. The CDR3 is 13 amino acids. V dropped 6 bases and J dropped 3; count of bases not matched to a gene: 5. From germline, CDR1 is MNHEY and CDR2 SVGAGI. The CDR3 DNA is TGTGCCAGCAGGCAGAGCGGGAACTACGAGCAGTACTTC. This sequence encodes CASRQSGNYEQYF.